This T cell receptor (beta chain) was sequenced for a study of beta chain features in type 1 diabetes. Reverse transcribing all isolated RNA meant expressed TCRB transcripts were sequenced. Some clones are missing from TCRdb's copy, which holds only in-frame ones; the method was immunoSEQ multiplex PCR. The repertoire has a few hundred thousand clones, 15% to 20% of them found once; the top ten carry around 0.04%. Donors contributed one heparinised blood draw apiece, averaging roughly 0.12 L. In all sorted populations, purity surpassed 95%. From germline, CDR1 is SGHVS and CDR2 FNYEAQ. CDR3 size: 14 residues. The ends were cut back, 5 bases at V and 6 bases at J, with 16 bases in the middle.

The sample consisted of naive CD4+ T cells from blood. This TCR was recovered from a woman aged 18-29 years in good health. The chain combines TRBV7-6 with TRBJ1-2, with D possibly being TRBD1 (5 bases). This CDR3 reads CASSQRGKGDGYTF. CDR3 coding DNA: TGTGCCAGCAGCCAGCGGGGGAAAGGGGATGGCTACACCTTC. Together with reference TRBV7-6 and TRBJ1-2, the CDR3 gives the full variable domain: GAGVSQSPRYKVTKRGQDVALRCDPISGHVSLYWYRQALGQGPEFLTYFNYEAQQDKSGLPNDRFSAERPEGSISTLTIQRTEQRDSAMYRCASSQRGKGDGYTFGSGTRLTVV.